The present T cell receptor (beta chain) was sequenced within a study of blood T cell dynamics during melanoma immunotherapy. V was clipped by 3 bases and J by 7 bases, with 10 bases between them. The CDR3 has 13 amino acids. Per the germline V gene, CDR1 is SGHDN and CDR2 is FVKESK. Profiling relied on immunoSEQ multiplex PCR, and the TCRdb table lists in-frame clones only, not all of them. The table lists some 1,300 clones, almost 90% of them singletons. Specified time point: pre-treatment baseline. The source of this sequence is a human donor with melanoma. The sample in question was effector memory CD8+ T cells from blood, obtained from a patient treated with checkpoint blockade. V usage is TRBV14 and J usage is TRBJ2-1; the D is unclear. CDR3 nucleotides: TGTGCCAGCAGCCAGTTTATCGGGAATGAGCAGTTCTTC. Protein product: CASSQFIGNEQFF.